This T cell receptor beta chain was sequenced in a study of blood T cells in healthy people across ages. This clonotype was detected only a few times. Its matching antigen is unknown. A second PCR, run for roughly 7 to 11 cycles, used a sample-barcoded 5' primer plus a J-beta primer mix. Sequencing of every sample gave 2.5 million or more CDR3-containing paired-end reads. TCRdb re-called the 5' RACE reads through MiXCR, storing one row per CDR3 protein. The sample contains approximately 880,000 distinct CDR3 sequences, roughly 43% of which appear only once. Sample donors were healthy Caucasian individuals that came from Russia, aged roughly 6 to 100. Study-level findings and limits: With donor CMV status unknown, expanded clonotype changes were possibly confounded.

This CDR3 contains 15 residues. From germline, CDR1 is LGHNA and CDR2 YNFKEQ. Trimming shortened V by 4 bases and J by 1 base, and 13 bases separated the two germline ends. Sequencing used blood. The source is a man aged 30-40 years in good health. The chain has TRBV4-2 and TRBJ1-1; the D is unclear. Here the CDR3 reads CASSPGGAGNTEAFF. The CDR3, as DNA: TGTGCCAGCAGCCCAGGCGGCGCGGGGAACACTGAAGCTTTCTTT.